A single sample gave rise to the 5 T cell receptor beta chains below, sequenced in a study of blood T cell repertoires in COVID-19. Some clones are missing from TCRdb's copy, which holds only in-frame ones; the method was immunoSEQ multiplex PCR. The sample lists some 69,000 clones, roughly 81% seen once, with around 20% in the top ten. The sequencing sample was made of peripheral blood. These receptors were collected from an older woman with acute or convalescent COVID-19.

The V call is TRBV28, the J call TRBJ1-6, with 7 nucleotides matching TRBD1. With V trimmed by 5 bases and J by 2 bases, 0 bases remained unmatched. CDR1 is MDHEN, CDR2 SYDVKM, per germline. CDR3 length equals 14 residues. CDR3 sequence (DNA): TGTGCCAGCAGTGGACAGGCCTATAATTCACCCCTCCACTTT. Its translation is CASSGQAYNSPLHF.

The V gene is TRBV9, the J gene TRBJ1-5; D is perhaps TRBD1 (6 bases). Germline V gene sequence: CDR1 SGDLS, CDR2 YYNGEE. Trimming left V 0 bases short and J 4 bases short, with 8 bases between. This CDR3 is 14 amino acids long. Written as DNA, the CDR3 is TGTGCCAGCAGCGTAGTAACAGGGAATCAGCCCCAGCATTTT. It translates to CASSVVTGNQPQHF.

This chain joins TRBV27 and TRBJ2-5; D is perhaps TRBD2 (5 bases). CDR3 size: 13 residues. V dropped 5 bases and J dropped 2 bases, with 9 bases sitting between them. Germline V gives CDR1 MNHEY, CDR2 SMNVEV (reference sequence). The CDR3 region has the DNA TGTGCCAGCAGTCGCCGGGAACAAGAGACCCAGTACTTC. Translated, it gives CASSRREQETQYF.

This clone appeared a few times. V gene TRBV18 combines with J gene TRBJ1-2; D unclear. Germline lookup yields CDR1 KGHSH and CDR2 LQKENI. The CDR3 totals 16 residues. Trimming shortened V by 5 bases and J by 0 bases, and 16 bases separated the two germline ends. The DNA of the CDR3 is TGTGCCAGCTCAGGGGAGGGTTGGCACTCTAACTATGGCTACACCTTC. Residues: CASSGEGWHSNYGYTF.

The rearrangement uses TRBV10-3 and TRBJ1-4; 9 bases line up with TRBD1. The length of the CDR3 is 15 residues. Trimming cost V 3 bases and J 5 bases; bases outside gene matches: 4. Germline-derived CDR1 and CDR2 are ENHRY and SYGVKD. CDR3 in DNA: TGTGCCATCAGTGACTCCGGGACAGGGAATGAAAAACTGTTTTTT. This sequence encodes CAISDSGTGNEKLFF.